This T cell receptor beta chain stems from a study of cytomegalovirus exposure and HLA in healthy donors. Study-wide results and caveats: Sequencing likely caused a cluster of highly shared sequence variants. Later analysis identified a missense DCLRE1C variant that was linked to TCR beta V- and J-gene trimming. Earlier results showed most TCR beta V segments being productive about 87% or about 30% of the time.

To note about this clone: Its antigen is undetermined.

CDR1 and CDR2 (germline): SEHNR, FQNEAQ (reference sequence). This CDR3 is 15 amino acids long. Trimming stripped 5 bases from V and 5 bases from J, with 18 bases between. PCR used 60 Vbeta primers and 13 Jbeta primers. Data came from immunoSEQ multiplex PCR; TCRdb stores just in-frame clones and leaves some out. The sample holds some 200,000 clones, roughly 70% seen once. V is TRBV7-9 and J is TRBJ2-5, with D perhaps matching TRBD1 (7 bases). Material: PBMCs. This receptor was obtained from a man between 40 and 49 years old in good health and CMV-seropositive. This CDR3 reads CASSKFGGGGETQYF. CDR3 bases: TGTGCCAGCAGCAAGTTTGGAGGGGGCGGCGAGACCCAGTACTTC. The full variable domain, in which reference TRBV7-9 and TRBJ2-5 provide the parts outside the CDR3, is DTGVSQNPRHKITKRGQNVTFRCDPISEHNRLYWYRQTLGQGPEFLTYFQNEAQLEKSRLLSDRFSAERPKGSFSTLEIQRTEQGDSAMYLCASSKFGGGGETQYFGPGTRLLVL.